The 2 T cell receptor beta chains reported below all come from one sample, sequenced in a study of cytomegalovirus exposure and HLA in healthy donors. The PCR employed 60 Vbeta primers together with 13 Jbeta primers. Clones were read by immunoSEQ multiplex PCR, and TCRdb kept only the in-frame ones, dropping some. The repertoire holds about 130,000 clones, around nine tenths seen once, with 4% to 6.5% in the top ten. The sequencing input was PBMCs. These receptors were taken from a woman aged 25-40 years in good health and CMV-seronegative.

The sample holds a few counts of this clone. The V call is TRBV4-3, the J call TRBJ1-3, with 7 bases aligning to TRBD1. The CDR3 extends over 16 amino acids. V shed 1 base, J shed 0 bases, and the junction held 3 bases outside the gene matches. The germline gives CDR1 LGHNA, CDR2 YSLEER. The CDR3 reads CASSQAPGGSGNTIYF. Written as DNA, the CDR3 is TGCGCCAGCAGCCAAGCTCCAGGGGGCTCTGGAAACACCATATATTTT.

This chain connects TRBV27 to TRBJ2-1, with TRBD2 matching 8 bases. The CDR3 extends over 19 amino acids. Germline V lookup: CDR1 MNHEY, CDR2 SMNVEV (reference sequence). Trimming cost V 4 bases and J 5 bases; bases outside gene matches: 19. The CDR3 DNA sequence: TGTGCCAGCAGTTCCCGTCTGAGAACTAGCGGAGCGTTCGACAATGAGCAGTTCTTC. It is translated as CASSSRLRTSGAFDNEQFF.